This is a list of T cell receptor beta chains from one sample in a study of T cells after yellow fever vaccination. TCRdb independently ran MiXCR on the 5' RACE reads; one entry per CDR3 protein. Among about 340,000 distinct CDR3 sequences listed, 8.5% to 9% were seen once. The sequences come from PBMCs, collected on the day of the first yellow fever vaccination. These receptors were collected from a young man who received the YFV17D yellow fever vaccine. CDR3s leave out the opening cysteine and the closing phenylalanine or tryptophan. Fields, in order: V gene, CDR3 protein.

v_call: TRBV3-1
cdr3_aa: ASSQDIRQDQPQH

v_call: TRBV19
cdr3_aa: ASSPRSRGAGENIQY

v_call: TRBV7-6
cdr3_aa: ASSFLTGYNEQF

v_call: TRBV7-2
cdr3_aa: ASSSGPVKTYNEQF

v_call: TRBV4-1
cdr3_aa: ASSQAGETQY

v_call: TRBV12-3/TRBV12-4
cdr3_aa: ASSGPHWGGELF

v_call: TRBV5-4
cdr3_aa: ASSSKYGTSGIDTQY

v_call: TRBV20-1
cdr3_aa: SARPERDNPWDTEAF

v_call: TRBV30
cdr3_aa: AWKKGPYEQY

v_call: TRBV11-2
cdr3_aa: ASSSSQTQY

v_call: TRBV28
cdr3_aa: ASSLVRVSSGANVLT

v_call: TRBV4-1
cdr3_aa: ASSQDWTGNEQF

v_call: TRBV3-1
cdr3_aa: ASSQVNTGEQF

v_call: TRBV9
cdr3_aa: ASSPRLDGPQH

v_call: TRBV7-9
cdr3_aa: ASSLVHGGNEQF

v_call: TRBV18
cdr3_aa: ASSPLDPSGGETQY

v_call: TRBV27
cdr3_aa: ASSSITPQWDRIYEQY

v_call: TRBV4-3
cdr3_aa: ASSQSTGSAYGTQY

v_call: TRBV20-1
cdr3_aa: SAHGAQETQY

v_call: TRBV6-5
cdr3_aa: ASSYSTGTSAGTGELF

v_call: TRBV10-3
cdr3_aa: AIARENTGELF

v_call: TRBV7-2
cdr3_aa: ASSYDRAEQF

v_call: TRBV7-2
cdr3_aa: ASSPLHSGSQF

v_call: TRBV7-6
cdr3_aa: ASRPGQGVGNEQF

v_call: TRBV9
cdr3_aa: ASSVASGTREKLF

v_call: TRBV19
cdr3_aa: ASSMADYSNQPQH

v_call: TRBV20-1
cdr3_aa: SAQIFGQGLESWGYT

v_call: TRBV7-2
cdr3_aa: ASSLAASGTSTDTQY

v_call: TRBV7-6
cdr3_aa: ASSPGAGMGETQY

v_call: TRBV7-2
cdr3_aa: ASSLDLAPNEQF

v_call: TRBV12-3/TRBV12-4
cdr3_aa: ASSPPRARGSPLH

v_call: TRBV12-3/TRBV12-4
cdr3_aa: ATQGGLAGQTVYYNEQF

v_call: TRBV7-2
cdr3_aa: ASSLDPSQPQH

v_call: TRBV4-3
cdr3_aa: ASSRAQTGDISYEQY

v_call: TRBV7-9
cdr3_aa: ASSSAVYANEQF

v_call: TRBV6-2/TRBV6-3
cdr3_aa: ASSPGGTLMYEQY

v_call: TRBV5-1
cdr3_aa: ASSYDGTGVNEKLF

v_call: TRBV5-1
cdr3_aa: ASSLADGTVV

v_call: TRBV12-3/TRBV12-4
cdr3_aa: ASSSAPRAAF

v_call: TRBV12-3/TRBV12-4
cdr3_aa: ASSRGNQEIQY

v_call: TRBV12-3/TRBV12-4
cdr3_aa: ASSHNSWSTDTQY

v_call: TRBV20-1
cdr3_aa: SARGGRTNTEAF

v_call: TRBV12-3/TRBV12-4
cdr3_aa: ASSFVGAQRAF

v_call: TRBV3-1
cdr3_aa: ASSNGQGFEAF

v_call: TRBV7-8
cdr3_aa: ASSRQGIRNTGELF

v_call: TRBV28
cdr3_aa: ASRETPAGSDTQY

v_call: TRBV5-8
cdr3_aa: ASTGAWGPDEQF